This T cell receptor (beta chain) came from a study of cytomegalovirus exposure and HLA in healthy donors (dated by TCRdb to about 2017). Background on the whole study: According to an earlier analysis of a few hundred of the donors, about 179 million T cells yielded approximately 120 million unique TCR beta sequences and about 300 Gb of sequence data. About 300 gigabases of sequencing data and tens of millions of unique TCR sequences were included in an early release covering about 700 HLA-typed donors. Of the roughly 400 genotyped donors, 81% fell in the genetic ancestry cluster associated with self-reported Caucasian donors. The study aimed to test whether cataloging public T cell receptors could reveal signatures of past pathogen exposure. The study profiled the T cell repertoires of 500 to 800 subjects by immunosequencing and related them to cytomegalovirus serostatus. A separate validation cohort of roughly 130 different subjects was used in addition to the 666-subject first cohort. To predict cytomegalovirus infection status, the study brought together high-throughput TCR immunosequencing, statistical association of individual TCRs with disease status, and machine learning. A later analysis re-examined previously published TCR beta repertoires from roughly 720 donors and added high-resolution HLA genotyping to investigate patterns of TCR occurrence. The later analysis used no new phenotypic data to find candidate immune exposures, relying instead on TCR beta sequences and their occurrence across donors. In an earlier analysis of over 550 of the donors, high-throughput TCR beta sequencing was used to judge whether each TCR beta V gene segment behaved as functional or pseudogenic. Donor age, sex, ethnicity and CMV serostatus were compiled alongside the repertoire data. A later genetic analysis took genome-wide SNP genotypes for about 55% of the roughly 670 donors and used that subset as a discovery cohort. Every discovery cohort repertoire had been produced on one sequencing platform. HLA typing included class I and class II loci at four-digit resolution. Typing coverage differed by locus: A, B, C, DRB1 and DQB1 were typed in about 620-640 donors, DQA1 in 522, DPA1 in approximately 600, and DPB1 in approximately 450. About 5 DR-DQ haplotypes were handled as single units for association and clustering, since linkage in the cohort was strong. Across some 400 genotyped donors of the cohort, an average of roughly 200,000 unique TCR beta nucleotide sequences per donor were sequenced, and roughly a sixth of those sequences were non-productive. What the authors observed across the whole study: This cohort had only TCR beta chains sequenced, and the lack of alpha or paired-chain data limited which features could be detected. The classifier was reported to diagnose cytomegalovirus status with high specificity and sensitivity in both the original and validation cohorts. In an earlier analysis of 587 of the donors, most TCR beta V segments appeared in productive rearrangements about 90% or about 30% of the time, broadly matching IMGT annotations. Correlated functional status among segregating V segments might reflect linkage disequilibrium, but an unknown experimental factor could not be ruled out. Across donors, most TCR sequences were observed very rarely, whereas some public TCRs were present in many individuals. A group of highly shared sequence variants was considered likely to be a technical artifact of the sequencing pipeline. According to the authors, the approach could potentially be generalized to other disease states and immunological phenotypes. According to a later genetic analysis, donors in an Asian-associated ancestry cluster had fewer N-insertions in productive TCRs than the approximately 670-donor mean. In a later analysis, the rate of TCR association differed among HLA loci, with DRB1 alleles having the most associated TCRs and HLA-C alleles having the fewest. In the study, about 150 TCR beta chains were listed as associated with cytomegalovirus. A further reported finding was that TCR beta sequences accurately predicted the HLA-A and HLA-B alleles for most subjects in the first cohort. At a false discovery rate of 0.05, a later analysis linked under 20,000 TCR beta sequences to specific HLA alleles. Assigning TCR associations to individual alleles was difficult when HLA alleles, especially DR and DQ, strongly co-occurred. A later analysis found that HLA-associated TCR beta chains were more clonally expanded and had lower generation probabilities than equally common non-associated chains. The 87-base-pair reads could not distinguish some IMGT-functional V segments, including TRBV6-2 and TRBV6-3, so those segments were excluded. According to a later analysis, most CMV-associated TCR beta chains appeared to be HLA-restricted, and the HLA associations seemed to be driven largely by CMV exposure. The earlier analysis of nearly 600 of the donors excluded roughly 17 rarely observed V segments, including chromosome 9 orphons, because counts were too low. An association between a missense DCLRE1C variant and V-gene and J-gene trimming of TCR beta chains was found in a later genetic analysis and replicated in an independent cohort. According to a later analysis, parvovirus B19, influenza, CMV and Epstein-Barr virus appeared linked to several top co-occurrence clusters. Presence/absence analyses assumed roughly uniform sequencing depth across donors, an assumption that may not hold. In vitro tests confirmed that a few of the cytomegalovirus-associated TCR beta chains recognize cytomegalovirus antigens. CMV serostatus was the only immune exposure information available for the cohort. Because HLA typing was unavailable for some donors at each locus, only the typed subset was used in association tests.

From a lookup of the germline V gene (reference sequence), CDR1 and CDR2 are SGHKS and YYEKEE. Trimming removed 0 bases from V and 4 bases from J, leaving 16 bases between the germline ends. From the cysteine up to the phenylalanine, the CDR3 has a length of 16 residues. Only CDR3 DNA remains: 48 bases, in frame from the first base. Regarding this clone: Its antigen has not been determined. No base quality values were provided; no much bigger clone lies one nucleotide off.

The protocol used for the library was the immunoSEQ multiplex PCR assay. The multiplex PCR relied on a mix of 60 forward primers for TCR Vbeta segments and 13 reverse primers for TCR Jbeta segments. Amplification of the CDR3 region of rearranged TCR beta genes was performed with a multiplex PCR assay on genomic DNA. On the Illumina HiSeq System, the amplified TCR beta libraries were sequenced as 87-base-pair reads. Under the source paper's analysis protocol: A later analysis counted around 72 million unique TCR beta chains across the 550 to 750 repertoires, and around 12 million of these chains were shared by at least two donors. Raw reads were error-corrected and collapsed into unique sequences with a nearest-neighbor algorithm that merged closely related sequences to remove PCR and sequencing errors. Alignment of CDR3 sequences to IMGT reference sequences was used to assign V, D and J gene segments. For a sequence to be retained, a match of at least six nucleotides to both a V gene segment and a J gene segment was required. A rearrangement counted as productive if the CDR3 had no stop codons and remained in frame with V and J, and every other rearrangement counted as non-productive. CDR3 was defined by IMGT convention, running from the second conserved V-encoded cysteine to the conserved J-encoded phenylalanine. The earlier analysis of 587 of the donors excluded sequences that lacked an unambiguous match to a single V gene segment. An earlier analysis of fewer than 750 of the donors classified V segments as functional when productive rearrangements were above 56.7% and as segregating when the standard deviation between donors was above 5%. A statistical classification framework was built to diagnose cytomegalovirus status from the catalog of TCR beta chain sequences. A later analysis assigned V and J genes by comparing TCR nucleotide sequences with IMGT/GENE-DB human TR gene sequences. Using the TCRdist pipeline, a later analysis assigned CDR3 sequences along with most-parsimonious VDJ recombination scenarios. In a later analysis, each TCR beta chain was defined by its CDR3 amino acid sequence together with its V-gene family, and reads lacking a unique V-gene family were excluded. As a way to deal with suspected cross-contamination and a sequencing artifact, a later analysis dropped roughly 620 nucleotide sequences that were highly shared and had low generation probability. In a later analysis, a clonal expansion index for each public chain was calculated from normalized within-repertoire ranks of inferred template counts. A later analysis computed generation probabilities with a VDJ recombination model fitted to out-of-frame rearrangements, and checked the results against IGoR. In a later analysis, hypergeometric tests were used to score TCR-TCR, TCR-HLA and TCR-CMV co-occurrence, with a repertoire-size bias correction applied to TCR pairs. To estimate false discovery rates, a later analysis permuted the HLA or CMV assignments 20 times. In a later analysis, co-occurring TCRs were grouped using DBSCAN, and TCRdist sequence similarity was added for clustering within HLA-allele-positive subsets. Repertoires with fewer than 30,000 or more than 120,000 public chains, plus five repertoires with anomalous nucleotide sharing, were excluded from co-occurrence clustering. TCRdb stores this immuneACCESS table with in-frame sequences only. Part of the clones is absent; in the studies checked, under half of the shortfall reflects unresolved V genes, and no reason is known for the rest. The V and J calls and clone size come from that table; D and trimming were worked out from the DNA. This sample holds roughly 120,000 clones; about three quarters were observed only once. Of the sample, 1.5% to 2.5% falls within the top ten clones.

The cohort was made up of about 610 healthy bone marrow donors. At the time of sampling, every cohort member was nominally healthy, though immune exposures that went unrecorded were likely present. The donor tested CMV seronegative, placing the donor among the 350 to 400 seronegative members of the cohort. A peripheral blood sample was collected from each donor, and TCR beta sequencing was performed on peripheral blood mononuclear cells. The Qiagen DNeasy Blood Extraction Kit was used to extract genomic DNA from the blood cell samples. The sample comprised PBMCs. This receptor was taken from a man aged 50-59 years in good health and CMV-seronegative. The chain is encoded by TRBV5-5 joined to TRBJ1-2; perhaps TRBD1 is the D gene, with 5 bases matching. The bases read TGTGCCAGCAGCTTGGCCAGCGCAGGGAACCGCTATGGCTACACCTTC. This yields the protein CASSLASAGNRYGYTF.